This T cell receptor (beta chain) derives from a study of shared T cell receptors in the human thymus. Sequencing used immunoSEQ multiplex PCR; TCRdb keeps in-frame clones, though not all of them. The sample consists of 55,000 to 75,000 clones, over 90% of them appearing once. The CDR3 contains 14 residues. With 4 bases clipped from V and 10 bases from J, the junction kept 9 bases outside the gene matches. Germline assignment: CDR1 SQVTM and CDR2 ANQGSEA. Sequenced material: thymocytes. The chain recombines TRBV29-1 with TRBJ2-1; 11 bases map to TRBD2. The TCR originated in a human donor. The CDR3 DNA reads TGCAGCGTTGCTAGCGGGGGGCCGGAGGAGGAGCAGTTCTTC. This codes for CSVASGGPEEEQFF.